The clone carrying this T cell receptor (beta chain) was seen many times. Reasons for excluding patients were uncontrolled infection, other autoimmune disease, pregnancy or lactation. This record belongs to a study of T cells in Graves' hyperthyroidism and ophthalmopathy. It was RNA transcripts that yielded the amplified TCR beta CDR3 regions. HTBI primers drove first-round RT-PCR of the TCR CDR3. From the multiplex PCR reads, TCRdb called clonotypes with MiXCR, one entry per CDR3 protein. The sample records about 350,000 distinct CDR3 sequences, around 14% being singletons. This sequence was found in a woman in her 30s with Graves' hyperthyroidism. The specimen sequenced was blood.

CDR3 in amino acids: CASSRMTGLRYEQYF. DNA for the CDR3: TGTGCCAGCAGCCGTATGACAGGACTGCGCTACGAGCAGTACTTC. The chain links TRBV3-1 to TRBJ2-7; D possibly corresponds to TRBD1 (6 bases). With 4 bases removed from V and 3 bases from J, the gap between germline ends came to 16 bases. Germline CDR1 and CDR2: LGHDT and YNNKEL (reference sequence). The CDR3 consists of 15 residues.